This T cell receptor (beta chain) was sequenced in a study of blood T cell repertoires in COVID-19. Study-level information: Acute and convalescent COVID-19 specimens originated in the United States, Italy and Spain.

Methods used by the authors: Amplification of reference gene primers provided the estimated nucleated cell counts. Clones were sequenced by immunoSEQ multiplex PCR, and TCRdb holds only the in-frame ones, with some missing. That table is the source of V, J and clone size, and D and trimming were worked out from the DNA. Among about 140,000 clones listed, roughly 89% were seen once. This CDR3 has 15 residues. V lost 8 bases to trimming and J lost 5 bases; unmatched junction nucleotides: 10. Germline-derived CDR1 and CDR2 are MDHEN and SYDVKM. The chain carries TRBV28 and TRBJ2-5; 11 positions agree with TRBD2. The sample comprised peripheral blood. The TCR sequence derives from a human donor in a cohort sampled during active COVID-19. The DNA for the CDR3 is TGTGCCAGCCGAAATGGGGGACTAGCGGCCGAGACCCAGTACTTC. Residues: CASRNGGLAAETQYF.